This entry lists 16 T cell receptor beta chains sequenced from one sample in a study of blood T cell repertoires in COVID-19. Sequencing was performed with immunoSEQ multiplex PCR; in TCRdb, only in-frame clones are kept and a portion is missing. The sample has fewer than 200,000 clones, roughly 79% seen once. The source material was peripheral blood. Receptors were obtained from a woman aged 70 to 79 with acute or convalescent COVID-19.

The chain links TRBV5-1 to TRBJ1-6, with D hard to call. CDR1 is SGHRS and CDR2 is YFSETQ in the germline V gene. The CDR3 is 13 amino acids. Trimming pared 6 bases from V and 9 bases from J, leaving 13 bases between. The chain's CDR3 is CASIFIGGSPLHF. The CDR3 region has the DNA TGCGCCAGCATTTTCATTGGAGGTTCACCCCTCCACTTT.

The chain employs TRBV29-1 and TRBJ2-1; TRBD1 matches at 7 bases. The CDR3 loop spans 15 amino acids. J lost 1 base, V lost 7 bases, and 10 bases had no gene match. Germline CDR1 and CDR2: SQVTM and ANQGSEA. CDR3 loop: CSGVPGTDSYNEQFF. The CDR3 DNA is TGCAGCGGTGTGCCCGGGACAGATTCCTACAATGAGCAGTTCTTC.

A single count supports this clone. J is TRBJ2-7 and V is TRBV5-1; no definite D call. CDR1 SGHRS and CDR2 YFSETQ come from the germline V gene. The V and J ends lost 1 base and 4 bases respectively, with 6 bases between them. The CDR3 spans 12 residues. CDR3 sequence: CASSLSGYEQYF. Written as DNA, the CDR3 is TGCGCCAGCAGCTTGTCGGGTTACGAGCAGTACTTC.

The chain links TRBV2 to TRBJ1-2; 7 nucleotides line up with TRBD1. Germline V gene sequence: CDR1 SNHLY, CDR2 FYNNEI. The junction had 10 bases not matched to a gene; V was cut back by 6 bases and J by 3 bases. This CDR3 contains 15 residues. CDR3 nucleotides: TGTGCCAGCAGGGGAAGACAGGGTTTGGACTATGGCTACACCTTC. Protein: CASRGRQGLDYGYTF.

This chain links TRBV27 with TRBJ2-2; 9 bases are a match to TRBD1. Germline V gene data show CDR1 as MNHEY and CDR2 as SMNVEV (reference sequence). This CDR3 has 15 residues. Germline trimming cut 8 bases from V and 0 bases from J; bases unmatched to any gene: 4. The CDR3 nucleotides read TGTGCCAGCGGTGGGACAGGGACGAACACCGGGGAGCTGTTTTTT. Its translation is CASGGTGTNTGELFF.

The V and J genes are TRBV19 and TRBJ2-6; 8 bases map to TRBD1. Per the germline V gene, CDR1 is LNHDA and CDR2 is SQIVND (reference sequence). V lost 6 bases, J lost 2 bases, and 3 bases stayed unmatched. CDR3 size: 15 residues. CDR3 residues: CASRPDRAGANVLTF. CDR3 in DNA: TGTGCCAGTAGACCGGACAGGGCTGGGGCCAACGTCCTGACTTTC.

The J gene is TRBJ1-5, the V gene TRBV18; perhaps TRBD1 as D (5 bases). Trimming removed 2 bases at V and 5 bases at J, with 7 bases between. CDR3 length equals 13 residues. Germline V CDR1 and CDR2: KGHSH, LQKENI. The CDR3 coding sequence is TGTGCCAGCTCACCATTACAGGATCAGCCCCAGCATTTT. Protein sequence: CASSPLQDQPQHF. Variable domain in full (rest from reference TRBV18 and TRBJ1-5): NAGVMQNPRHLVRRRGQEARLRCSPMKGHSHVYWYRQLPEEGLKFMVYLQKENIIDESGMPKERFSAEFPKEGPSILRIQQVVRGDSAAYFCASSPLQDQPQHFGDGTRLSIL.

The J gene is TRBJ2-1, the V gene TRBV19, with 8 bases fitting TRBD2. Trimming removed 6 bases from V and 9 bases from J; junction bases left unmatched: 7. The CDR3 is 13 amino acids. Germline V CDR1 and CDR2: LNHDA, SQIVND (reference sequence). The DNA of the CDR3 is TGTGCCAGTAGAGCGGGAGTTGGGAGTGAGCAGTTCTTC. This gives the protein CASRAGVGSEQFF.

This chain joins TRBV5-5 and TRBJ1-2; no clear D gene. Germline V gives CDR1 SGHKS, CDR2 YYEKEE (reference sequence). With 7 bases removed from V and 4 bases from J, the gap between germline ends came to 20 bases. The CDR3 totals 15 residues. CDR3: CASSQNRGIGYGYTF. As DNA, the CDR3 is TGTGCCAGCTCGCAAAACCGGGGAATCGGCTATGGCTACACCTTC.

CDR3 region: CAWSGQGAWVYTF. CDR3 in DNA: TGTGCCTGGAGTGGCCAGGGTGCTTGGGTCTACACCTTC. This rearrangement joins TRBV30 to TRBJ1-2; tentative D call: TRBD1 (5 bases). The CDR3 runs 13 residues. V lost 1 base, J lost 10 bases, and 16 bases lay in between. CDR1 is GTSNPN and CDR2 is SVGIG in the germline V gene (reference sequence).

This sequence joins TRBV5-4 and TRBJ2-6; unclear D gene. Germline assignment: CDR1 SGHNT and CDR2 YYREEE (reference sequence). The length of the CDR3 is 15 residues. The V end lost 0 bases, the J end lost 4 bases, and 8 bases lay between the germline ends. Written as DNA, the CDR3 is TGTGCCAGCAGCTTGGGCGCTTCGGGGGCCAACGTCCTGACTTTC. It specifies CASSLGASGANVLTF.

The gene calls are TRBV3-1 (or the pseudogene TRBV3-2) and TRBJ2-2; TRBD2 matches at 8 bases. There are 16 residues in the CDR3. Germline CDR1 and CDR2: LGHDT and YNNKEL (reference sequence). V was clipped by 1 base and J by 1 base; unmatched bases: 2. CDR3: CASSQGGTRNTGELFF. The CDR3 region has the DNA TGTGCCAGCAGCCAAGGCGGGACTAGGAACACCGGGGAGCTGTTTTTT.

This clone came up a few times. CDR3 region: CAWSAPGQGKVGYTF. CDR3 bases: TGTGCCTGGAGTGCCCCGGGACAGGGCAAGGTTGGCTACACCTTC. The chain has TRBV30 and TRBJ1-2; 9 positions agree with TRBD1. Germline V gene lookup returns CDR1 GTSNPN and CDR2 SVGIG (reference sequence). The CDR3 length is 15 residues. Unmatched junction bases numbered 10, after V lost 1 base and J lost 7 bases. The full variable domain, its missing parts supplied by reference TRBV30 and TRBJ1-2, is SQTIHQWPATLVQPVGSPLSLECTVEGTSNPNLYWYRQAAGRGLQLLFYSVGIGQISSEVPQNLSASRPQDRQFILSSKKLLLSDSGFYLCAWSAPGQGKVGYTFGSGTRLTVV.

The chain has TRBV2 and TRBJ2-3, with unresolved D. The germline V gene has CDR1 SNHLY and CDR2 FYNNEI. The CDR3 contains 13 residues. V was cut by 5 bases and J by 6 bases, with 12 bases left in between. The CDR3 here is CASSPFLSDTQYF. Written as DNA, the CDR3 is TGTGCCAGCAGTCCTTTTCTAAGTGATACGCAGTATTTT.

This clone was observed many times. This chain uses TRBV4-1 with TRBJ2-3; the D is unclear. Trimming pared 1 base from V and 2 bases from J, leaving 13 bases between. Germline loops: CDR1 MGHRA, CDR2 YSYEKL. The CDR3 contains 16 residues. The CDR3 sequence: CASSQVNLVYTDTQYF. CDR3 in DNA: TGCGCCAGCAGCCAAGTTAATTTGGTCTACACAGATACGCAGTATTTT.

The rearrangement joins TRBV15 to TRBJ2-1, with 10 bases aligning to TRBD2. CDR3 length: 16 amino acids. Looked up from germline, CDR1 is LNHNV and CDR2 is YYDKDF (reference sequence). J lost 2 bases, V lost 4 bases, and 5 bases had no gene match. CDR3 loop: CATSKPGLATYNEQFF. The CDR3 DNA is TGTGCCACCAGCAAGCCGGGACTAGCGACCTACAATGAGCAGTTCTTC.